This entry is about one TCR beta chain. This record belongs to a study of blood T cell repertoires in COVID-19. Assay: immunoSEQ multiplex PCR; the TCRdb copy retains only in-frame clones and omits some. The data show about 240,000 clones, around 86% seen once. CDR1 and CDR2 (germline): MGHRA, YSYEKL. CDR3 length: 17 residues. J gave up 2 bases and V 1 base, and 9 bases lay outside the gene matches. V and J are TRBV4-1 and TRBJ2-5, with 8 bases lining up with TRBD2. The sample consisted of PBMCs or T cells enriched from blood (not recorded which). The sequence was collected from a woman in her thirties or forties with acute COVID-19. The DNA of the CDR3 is TGCGCCAGCAGCCAAGTCCGGTCACTAGCGGCGCAAGAGACCCAGTACTTC. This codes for CASSQVRSLAAQETQYF.